The 14 T cell receptor beta chains below were found in one sample sequenced in a study of T cell repertoires in aging, cancer and after chemotherapy. Rearranged V-D-J TRB sequences were amplified with a mixed TRB-A/B primer pool. TCRdb independently ran MiXCR on the multiplex PCR reads; one entry per CDR3 protein. The repertoire consists of approximately 11,000 distinct CDR3 sequences, with more than 25% occurring once and the leading ten covering around 2%. Peripheral blood genomic DNA, not sorted cells or RNA, was the template. Input material: blood. The receptors here all came from a human donor in good health.

This clonotype was seen only a few times. The chain couples TRBV28 to TRBJ1-2; D possibly corresponds to TRBD1 (5 bases). The V end was cut by 5 bases, the J end by 5 bases, with 15 bases between. Per the germline V gene, CDR1 is MDHEN and CDR2 is SYDVKM. The CDR3 consists of 14 residues. CDR3 loop: CASSPTGRKYGYTF. The CDR3 region has the DNA TGTGCCAGCAGTCCGACGGGACGGAAATATGGCTACACCTTC.

This chain uses TRBV19 with TRBJ2-5, with TRBD1 identical over 11 bases. Germline V lookup: CDR1 LNHDA, CDR2 SQIVND (reference sequence). V shed 6 bases, J shed 6 bases, and the junction held 6 bases outside the gene matches. This CDR3 has 14 amino acids. CDR3 sequence (DNA): TGTGCCAGTAGCACCGGGACAGGGGGAAAGACCCAGTACTTC. It translates to CASSTGTGGKTQYF.

This clonotype appeared a few times. The V and J genes are TRBV20-1 and TRBJ1-5; D ambiguous. Germline V lookup: CDR1 DFQATT, CDR2 SNEGSKA (reference sequence). The CDR3 runs 10 residues. Trimming took 3 bases from V and 7 from J, leaving 4 bases between them. This CDR3 reads CSARGQPQHF. In DNA form, the CDR3 reads TGCAGTGCTAGGGGACAGCCCCAGCATTTT.

A note on this clonotype: Because the CDR3 is missing its conserved closing phenylalanine or tryptophan, this is likely a read error. This rearrangement joins TRBV6-5 to TRBJ2-7; 12 bases agree with TRBD2. Germline V gene sequence: CDR1 MNHEY, CDR2 SVGAGI. CDR3 length equals 14 residues. V was pared by 9 bases and J by 3 bases, with 6 bases of the junction left unmatched. The CDR3 region is CARTPTSGSYEQYS. CDR3 nucleotide sequence: TGTGCCAGAACCCCGACTAGCGGGAGCTACGAGCAGTACTCC.

This clonotype has a single count. V gene TRBV30 combines with J gene TRBJ2-3; no reliable D call. With 1 base removed from V and 0 bases from J, the gap between germline ends came to 2 bases. CDR1 is GTSNPN and CDR2 is SVGIG in the germline V gene (reference sequence). The CDR3 extends over 12 amino acids. The CDR3 is CAWSASTDTQYF. The CDR3 bases are TGTGCCTGGAGTGCTAGCACAGATACGCAGTATTTT.

On this clonotype: A much larger clone lies a single base off, so this may be a read error. The chain carries TRBV29-1 and TRBJ2-1, with D tentatively TRBD1 (5 bases). This CDR3 has 11 amino acids. Trimming removed 7 bases at V and 7 bases at J, with 11 bases between. Per the germline V gene, CDR1 is SQVTM and CDR2 is ANQGSEA. The CDR3 region has the DNA TGCAGCGCGACAGTTGTAAATGAGCAGTTCTTC. It codes for CSATVVNEQFF.

The rearrangement uses TRBV21-1 and TRBJ2-7; the table's D call TRBD1 went unverified against the DNA. TRBV21-1 is termed a pseudogene. The CDR3 is 18 amino acids. CDR3 sequence reads: CASSFNQPFSIDSYEQYF. In DNA form, the CDR3 reads TGTGCCAGCAGTTTTAATCAACCGTTTTCTATAGACAGTTACGAGCAGTACTTC.

This rearrangement joins TRBV28 to TRBJ2-5; D ambiguous. The germline V gene encodes CDR1 MDHEN and CDR2 SYDVKM. The CDR3 is 12 residues long. V lost 2 bases and J lost 7, with 8 bases in between. CDR3 nucleotides: TGTGCCAGCAGTTTACGGATGCGGACCCAGTACTTC. Its protein is CASSLRMRTQYF.

The chain employs TRBV6-5 and TRBJ2-5; TRBD2 agrees at 7 bases. Trimming removed 6 bases from V and 1 base from J; junction bases left unmatched: 5. The CDR3 has 14 amino acids. CDR1 is MNHEY and CDR2 is SVGAGI in the germline V gene. The CDR3 is CASSKLAPQETQYF. The CDR3 region has the DNA TGTGCCAGCAGCAAACTAGCGCCCCAAGAGACCCAGTACTTC.

The chain employs TRBV20-1 and TRBJ2-1; perhaps TRBD2 as D (6 bases). This CDR3 is 16 amino acids long. The germline V gene encodes CDR1 DFQATT and CDR2 SNEGSKA (reference sequence). V gave up 5 bases and J gave up 4 bases, with 21 bases separating them. The CDR3 DNA follows: TGCAGTGCTCTAGTAGCGGACCCGAGGGGTTACAATGAGCAGTTCTTC. Protein product: CSALVADPRGYNEQFF.

Only a few counts were recorded for this clonotype. The chain carries TRBV24-1 and TRBJ1-1; possibly TRBD1 for D (5 bases). V lost 7 bases and J 2 bases, leaving 13 bases between the germline ends. The CDR3 consists of 14 residues. Germline CDR1 reads KGHDR; CDR2 reads SFDVKD. This chain's CDR3 is CATRGGVGNTEAFF. The CDR3 DNA reads as TGTGCCACCAGGGGGGGGGTCGGCAACACTGAAGCTTTCTTT.

V is TRBV6-5 and J is TRBJ1-2, with 9 positions matching TRBD1. The CDR3 consists of 16 residues. After removal of 3 bases from V and 8 bases from J, the junction contained 13 bases not matched to a gene. Germline V CDR1 and CDR2: MNHEY, SVGAGI. The CDR3 coding sequence is TGTGCCAGCAGTTATTTTACAGGGGGCGGAGGCGGGGGCTACACCTTC. Translated: CASSYFTGGGGGGYTF.

This clonotype was recorded a few times. V usage is TRBV6-5 and J usage is TRBJ1-5; D may be TRBD1 (6 bases). CDR1 is MNHEY and CDR2 is SVGAGI in the germline V gene. Between the trimmed V and J ends, which lost 5 bases and 0 bases, there was a span of 29 bases. CDR3 length: 21 residues. CDR3: CASSRIFDSHRRGYSNQPQHF. CDR3 sequence (DNA): TGTGCCAGCAGTCGAATATTTGACTCACACCGCAGGGGTTATAGCAATCAGCCCCAGCATTTT.

This clonotype was detected only once. A read error is possible here, since a much larger clone lies one base away. The chain links TRBV7-9 to TRBJ2-7, with D possibly TRBD2 on 5 matching bases. The CDR3 spans 15 residues. From germline, CDR1 is SEHNR and CDR2 FQNEAQ (reference sequence). V lost 4 bases to trimming and J lost 6 bases, with 19 bases between them. The CDR3 region is CASSSSGVWEIEQYF. DNA of the CDR3: TGTGCCAGCAGCTCTAGTGGCGTGTGGGAGATCGAGCAGTACTTC. The whole variable domain, filled in from reference TRBV7-9 and TRBJ2-7, reads DTGVSQNPRHKITKRGQNVTFRCDPISEHNRLYWYRQTLGQGPEFLTYFQNEAQLEKSRLLSDRFSAERPKGSFSTLEIQRTEQGDSAMYLCASSSSGVWEIEQYFGPGTRLTVT.